One sample yielded the 16 T cell receptor beta chains listed below, sequenced in a study of technical replicates of blood from a few donors. Sequenced by immunoSEQ multiplex PCR; TCRdb stores in-frame clones only, minus some. The sample carries about 90,000 clones, about 90% recorded once. The sequenced sample was T cells isolated from PBMCs. The receptors stem from a human donor in good health.

The gene calls are TRBV4-1 and TRBJ2-3; TRBD1 aligns across 8 bases. There are 13 residues in the CDR3. The germline CDR1 and CDR2 sequences are MGHRA and YSYEKL. With V trimmed by 4 bases and J by 5 bases, 2 bases remained unmatched. CDR3 sequence reads: CASSRDRGDTQYF. CDR3 in DNA: TGCGCCAGCAGCCGTGACAGGGGAGATACGCAGTATTTT.

V and J are TRBV10-3 and TRBJ1-5; the D is unclear. V was clipped by 0 bases and J by 6 bases, with 9 bases between them. Germline values: CDR1 ENHRY, CDR2 SYGVKD. CDR3 size: 14 residues. The CDR3 coding sequence is TGTGCCATCAGTGAGTCGGGCCTGGGTCAGCCCCAGCATTTT. This sequence encodes CAISESGLGQPQHF.

The chain joins TRBV19 to TRBJ1-5; TRBD1 matches 9 bases. V lost 3 bases to trimming and J lost 4 bases; unmatched junction nucleotides: 4. The CDR3 sequence is 15 residues long. CDR1 is LNHDA, CDR2 SQIVND, per germline (reference sequence). Here the CDR3 reads CASSILGQGNQPQHF. The CDR3 DNA sequence: TGTGCCAGTAGTATTCTAGGACAGGGGAATCAGCCCCAGCATTTT. Together with reference TRBV19 and TRBJ1-5, the CDR3 gives the full variable domain: DGGITQSPKYLFRKEGQNVTLSCEQNLNHDAMYWYRQDPGQGLRLIYYSQIVNDFQKGDIAEGYSVSREKKESFPLTVTSAQKNPTAFYLCASSILGQGNQPQHFGDGTRLSIL.

This rearrangement joins TRBV4-1 to TRBJ2-2, with 7 nucleotides matching TRBD2. Trimming cost V 3 bases and J 4 bases; bases outside gene matches: 14. The CDR3 runs to 18 residues. Germline V gives CDR1 MGHRA, CDR2 YSYEKL. CDR3 bases: TGCGCCAGCAGCCACCGACCCAGGACTAGAGGAATCACCGGGGAGCTGTTTTTT. This encodes CASSHRPRTRGITGELFF.

The chain joins TRBV19 to TRBJ2-7, with 7 nucleotides matching TRBD2. The germline V gene has CDR1 LNHDA and CDR2 SQIVND (reference sequence). CDR3 length: 15 residues. Trimming took 5 bases from V and 4 from J; bases not matched to a gene: 11. The CDR3 reads CASSSSGGSGYEQYF. The DNA for the CDR3 is TGTGCCAGTAGTTCCTCAGGCGGGAGTGGTTACGAGCAGTACTTC. Full variable domain (outside the CDR3, taken from reference TRBV19 and TRBJ2-7): DGGITQSPKYLFRKEGQNVTLSCEQNLNHDAMYWYRQDPGQGLRLIYYSQIVNDFQKGDIAEGYSVSREKKESFPLTVTSAQKNPTAFYLCASSSSGGSGYEQYFGPGTRLTVT.

The chain recombines TRBV27 with TRBJ2-7; 11 bases are a match to TRBD1. The V segment lost 5 bases and the J segment 5 bases; nucleotides outside the gene matches: 5. CDR1 and CDR2 from the germline V gene are MNHEY and SMNVEV (reference sequence). The CDR3 is 14 amino acids. As DNA, the CDR3 is TGTGCCAGCAGTCCCGGGACAGGGGGAAACGAGCAGTACTTC. It codes for CASSPGTGGNEQYF.

The chain joins TRBV5-1 to TRBJ1-1, with a weak D call TRBD1 (5 bases). V was trimmed by 4 bases and J by 0 bases, leaving 13 bases between them. Germline CDR1 is SGHRS and CDR2 is YFSETQ. The CDR3 length is 15 residues. The CDR3 is CASSTAGPMNTEAFF. The CDR3 DNA follows: TGCGCCAGCAGCACGGCGGGACCGATGAACACTGAAGCTTTCTTT.

As DNA, the CDR3 is TGTGCCAGCAGTTTATCGGACAGGGAAGGCTACACCTTC. This gives the protein CASSLSDREGYTF. The chain uses TRBV28 and TRBJ1-2; TRBD1 matches 8 bases. Germline CDR1 and CDR2: MDHEN and SYDVKM. Unmatched junction bases numbered 3, after V lost 1 base and J lost 8 bases. The CDR3 is 13 amino acids.

V gene TRBV14 combines with J gene TRBJ2-3; D is ambiguous. The CDR3 runs 16 residues. V lost 1 base and J lost 0, with 11 bases in between. Germline V CDR1 and CDR2: SGHDN, FVKESK. CDR3 sequence reads: CASSQVFLSSTDTQYF. In nucleotides, the CDR3 is TGTGCCAGCAGCCAAGTGTTCCTCTCTAGCACAGATACGCAGTATTTT.

J is TRBJ2-6 and V is TRBV7-3; a possible D gene is TRBD1 (5 bases). V gave up 5 bases and J gave up 4 bases, with 15 bases separating them. This CDR3 is 16 amino acids long. CDR1 and CDR2 from the germline V gene are SGHTA and FQGTGA. CDR3 in DNA: TGTGCCAGCAGCCCCACAGGCGGCTCGGGGGCCAACGTCCTGACTTTC. This codes for CASSPTGGSGANVLTF.

The chain employs TRBV2 and TRBJ2-4; a possible D gene is TRBD2 (5 bases). Per the germline V gene, CDR1 is SNHLY and CDR2 is FYNNEI. This CDR3 is built from 17 residues. V lost 2 bases, J lost 0 bases, and 14 bases lay in between. CDR3 nucleotides: TGTGCCAGCAGTGAATCCGCTACCGGACTAGCCAAAAACATTCAGTACTTC. Encoded protein: CASSESATGLAKNIQYF.

The rearrangement uses TRBV5-1 and TRBJ1-2, with D unresolved. The CDR3 covers 15 residues. Trimming took off 5 bases at V and 1 base at J, with 15 bases between the two ends. Germline-derived CDR1 and CDR2 are SGHRS and YFSETQ. This CDR3 is CASSRRAGSNYGYTF. The CDR3 DNA sequence: TGCGCCAGCAGTAGGAGGGCAGGAAGTAACTATGGCTACACCTTC.

The rearrangement links TRBV25-1 to TRBJ2-7, with TRBD1 matching over 9 bases. With V trimmed by 5 bases and J by 7 bases, 6 bases remained unmatched. Germline V gene data show CDR1 as MGHDK and CDR2 as SYGVNS. This CDR3 has 13 amino acids. The CDR3: CASSPGQGKEQYF. The CDR3, as DNA: TGTGCCAGCAGTCCGGGACAGGGCAAAGAGCAGTACTTC.

This chain uses TRBV9 with TRBJ2-3; 11 bases are shared with TRBD2. Looked up from germline, CDR1 is SGDLS and CDR2 is YYNGEE. The ends lost 2 bases at V and 6 bases at J; junction bases unmatched: 5. The CDR3 runs 15 residues. The CDR3 nucleotides are TGTGCCAGCAGCGTTAGCGGGGGGGCCGGTGATACGCAGTATTTT. This gives the protein CASSVSGGAGDTQYF. The entire variable domain, with the rest obtained from reference TRBV9 and TRBJ2-3, is as follows: DSGVTQTPKHLITATGQRVTLRCSPRSGDLSVYWYQQSLDQGLQFLIQYYNGEERAKGNILERFSAQQFPDLHSELNLSSLELGDSALYFCASSVSGGAGDTQYFGPGTRLTVL.

V is TRBV5-6 and J is TRBJ2-7, with D perhaps TRBD1 (6 bases). CDR1 and CDR2 (germline): SGHDT, YYEEEE. The CDR3 consists of 13 residues. V shed 5 bases and J shed 0 bases, with 9 bases lying between them. The CDR3 DNA is TGTGCCAGCAGAGGGGACATCTCCTACGAGCAGTACTTC. Its protein product is CASRGDISYEQYF.

V usage is TRBV19 and J usage is TRBJ1-1; a weak D match, TRBD1 (5 bases). V was trimmed by 3 bases and J by 0 bases, leaving 8 bases between them. The CDR3 loop spans 14 amino acids. The germline V gene has CDR1 LNHDA and CDR2 SQIVND (reference sequence). The CDR3 loop reads CASSMTEMNTEAFF. DNA of the CDR3: TGTGCCAGTAGTATGACAGAAATGAACACTGAAGCTTTCTTT. Drawing the rest from reference TRBV19 and TRBJ1-1, the complete variable domain is DGGITQSPKYLFRKEGQNVTLSCEQNLNHDAMYWYRQDPGQGLRLIYYSQIVNDFQKGDIAEGYSVSREKKESFPLTVTSAQKNPTAFYLCASSMTEMNTEAFFGQGTRLTVV.